This T cell receptor beta chain was obtained from a study of cytomegalovirus exposure and HLA in healthy donors. The PCR ran on 60 Vbeta and 13 Jbeta primers. Generated by immunoSEQ multiplex PCR, the TCRdb table keeps only in-frame clones and is missing some. The repertoire has about 92,000 clones, about 85% of them found once; the top ten carry about 1.2%. The CDR3 length is 14 residues. Germline CDR1 is ENHRY and CDR2 is SYGVKD. The ends were cut back, 4 bases at V and 6 bases at J, with 15 bases in the middle. Sequencing used PBMCs. This receptor was identified in a girl aged 2-15 years in good health and CMV-seropositive. This chain uses TRBV10-3 with TRBJ1-1, with D possibly TRBD1 on 6 matching bases. In DNA form, the CDR3 reads TGTGCCATCAGTGGCACAGGGACCATCCCTGAAGCTTTCTTT. Its translation is CAISGTGTIPEAFF.